The sequence of this T cell receptor beta chain was determined in a study of cytomegalovirus exposure and HLA in healthy donors. Points from the study as a whole: An observed cluster of highly shared sequence variants was recorded as a likely sequencing artifact.

About this clone itself: The antigen is unknown.

The CDR3 extends over 15 amino acids. Germline V lookup: CDR1 LNHDA, CDR2 SQIVND (reference sequence). V trimming: 2 bases; J trimming: 3 bases; junction bases outside the gene matches: 3. This PCR relied on a set of 60 Vbeta primers and 13 Jbeta primers. Sequencing was performed with immunoSEQ multiplex PCR; in TCRdb, only in-frame clones are kept and a portion is missing. The repertoire holds approximately 280,000 clones, about 87% seen once, with 2% to 3% in the top ten. These donors counted as nominally healthy when sampled, but unrecorded immune exposures were likely. The sequencing input was PBMCs. This sequence joins TRBV19 and TRBJ2-7; 11 bases agree with TRBD1. The sequence derives from a woman aged 18-29 years in good health and CMV-seronegative. The CDR3 nucleotides read TGTGCCAGTAGTATATCCGGGACAGGGGGCTACGAGCAGTACTTC. This gives the protein CASSISGTGGYEQYF.